This TCR beta chain is drawn from a study of T cells in Graves' hyperthyroidism and ophthalmopathy. Study background: Peripheral blood was obtained at initial diagnosis, preceding any treatment.

V lost 5 bases and J lost 10; bases outside the gene matches: 10. The germline V gene has CDR1 SEHNR and CDR2 FQNEAQ (reference sequence). This CDR3 is 16 amino acids long. Amplified regions were TCR beta CDR3 sequences from RNA transcripts. RT-PCR in the first round (using the HTBI primer set) targeted the TCR CDR3. One entry per CDR3 protein results from TCRdb running MiXCR on the multiplex PCR reads. The repertoire holds around 690,000 distinct CDR3 sequences, with about 18% as singletons. J is TRBJ2-1 and V is TRBV7-9; 14 positions match TRBD2. This receptor was obtained from a man aged 50 to 59 with Graves' hyperthyroidism. The specimen sequenced was blood. The CDR3 nucleotides are TGTGCCAGCAGCCCGACTAGCGGGAGGGCCGAGCGGGAGCAGTTCTTC. Translated, it gives CASSPTSGRAEREQFF. Full variable domain (missing parts from reference TRBV7-9 and TRBJ2-1): DTGVSQNPRHKITKRGQNVTFRCDPISEHNRLYWYRQTLGQGPEFLTYFQNEAQLEKSRLLSDRFSAERPKGSFSTLEIQRTEQGDSAMYLCASSPTSGRAEREQFFGPGTRLTVL.